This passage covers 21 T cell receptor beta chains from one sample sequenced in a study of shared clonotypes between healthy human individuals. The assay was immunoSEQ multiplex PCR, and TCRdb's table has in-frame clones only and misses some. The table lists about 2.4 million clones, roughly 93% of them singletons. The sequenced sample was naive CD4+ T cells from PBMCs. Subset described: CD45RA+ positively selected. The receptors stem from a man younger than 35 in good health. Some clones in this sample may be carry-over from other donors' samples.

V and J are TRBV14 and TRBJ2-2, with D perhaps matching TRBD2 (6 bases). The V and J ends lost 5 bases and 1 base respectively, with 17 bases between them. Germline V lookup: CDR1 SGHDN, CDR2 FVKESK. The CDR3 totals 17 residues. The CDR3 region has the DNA TGTGCCAGCAGCGAACGGCGGGCGGGATTGAACACCGGGGAGCTGTTTTTT. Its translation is CASSERRAGLNTGELFF. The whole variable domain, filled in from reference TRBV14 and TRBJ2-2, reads EAGVTQFPSHSVIEKGQTVTLRCDPISGHDNLYWYRRVMGKEIKFLLHFVKESKQDESGMPNNRFLAERTGGTYSTLKVQPAELEDSGVYFCASSERRAGLNTGELFFGEGSRLTVL.

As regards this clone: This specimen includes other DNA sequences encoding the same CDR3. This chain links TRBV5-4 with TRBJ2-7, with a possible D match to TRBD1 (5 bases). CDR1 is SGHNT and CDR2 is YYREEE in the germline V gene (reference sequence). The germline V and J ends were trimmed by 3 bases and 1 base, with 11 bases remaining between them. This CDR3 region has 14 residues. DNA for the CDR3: TGTGCCAGCAGCTCAACAGGAGTATCCTACGAGCAGTACTTC. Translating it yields CASSSTGVSYEQYF.

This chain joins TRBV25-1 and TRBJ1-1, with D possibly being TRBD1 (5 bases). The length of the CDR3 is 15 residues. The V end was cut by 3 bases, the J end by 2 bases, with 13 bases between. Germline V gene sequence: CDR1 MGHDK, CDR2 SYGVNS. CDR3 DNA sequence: TGTGCCAGCAGTGAGACCGGGACGGGAAACACTGAAGCTTTCTTT. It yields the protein CASSETGTGNTEAFF.

Written as DNA, the CDR3 is TGTGCCAGCAGCGTAGGACTAACCCAAGAGACCCAGTACTTC. It yields the protein CASSVGLTQETQYF. This chain links TRBV9 with TRBJ2-5, with D maybe TRBD2 (5 bases). V lost 0 bases and J lost 1, with 7 bases in between. The V gene's germline CDR1 is SGDLS and CDR2 YYNGEE. The CDR3 length is 14 residues.

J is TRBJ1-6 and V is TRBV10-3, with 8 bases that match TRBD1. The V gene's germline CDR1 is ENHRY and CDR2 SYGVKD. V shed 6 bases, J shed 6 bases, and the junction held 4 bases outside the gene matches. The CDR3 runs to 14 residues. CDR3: CAISPTGGNSPLHF. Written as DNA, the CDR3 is TGTGCCATCAGCCCCACAGGGGGTAATTCACCCCTCCACTTT.

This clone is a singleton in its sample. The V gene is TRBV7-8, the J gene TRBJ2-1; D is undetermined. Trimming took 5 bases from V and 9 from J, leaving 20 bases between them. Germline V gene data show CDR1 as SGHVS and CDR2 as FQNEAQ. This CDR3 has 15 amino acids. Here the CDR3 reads CASSPPRYWASEQFF. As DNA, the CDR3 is TGTGCCAGCAGCCCACCAAGGTATTGGGCGAGTGAGCAGTTCTTC.

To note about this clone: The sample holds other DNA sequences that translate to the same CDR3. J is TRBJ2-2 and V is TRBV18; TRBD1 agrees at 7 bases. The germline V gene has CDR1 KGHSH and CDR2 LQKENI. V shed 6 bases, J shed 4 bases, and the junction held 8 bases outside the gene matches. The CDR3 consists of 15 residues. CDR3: CASSPTTGSTGELFF. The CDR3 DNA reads TGTGCCAGCTCCCCAACGACAGGGAGCACCGGGGAGCTGTTTTTT.

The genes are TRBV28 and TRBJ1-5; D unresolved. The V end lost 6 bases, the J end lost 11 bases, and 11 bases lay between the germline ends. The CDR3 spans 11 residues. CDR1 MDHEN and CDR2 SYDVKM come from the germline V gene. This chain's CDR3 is CASSRARAQHF. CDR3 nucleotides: TGTGCCAGCAGCCGCGCGAGGGCCCAGCATTTT.

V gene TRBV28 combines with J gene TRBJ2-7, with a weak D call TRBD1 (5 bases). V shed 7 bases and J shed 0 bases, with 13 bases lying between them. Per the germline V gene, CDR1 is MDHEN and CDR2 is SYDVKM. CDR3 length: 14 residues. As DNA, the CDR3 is TGTGCCAGCACCAGGACAACCCGCTCCTACGAGCAGTACTTC. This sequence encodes CASTRTTRSYEQYF. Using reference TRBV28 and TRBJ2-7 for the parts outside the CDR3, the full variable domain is DVKVTQSSRYLVKRTGEKVFLECVQDMDHENMFWYRQDPGLGLRLIYFSYDVKMKEKGDIPEGYSVSREKKERFSLILESASTNQTSMYLCASTRTTRSYEQYFGPGTRLTVT.

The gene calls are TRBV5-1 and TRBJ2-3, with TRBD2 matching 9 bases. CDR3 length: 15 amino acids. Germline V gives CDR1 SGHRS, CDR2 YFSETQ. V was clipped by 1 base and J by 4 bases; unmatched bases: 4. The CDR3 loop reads CASSLIAGAADTQYF. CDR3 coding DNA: TGCGCCAGCAGCTTGATAGCGGGAGCAGCAGATACGCAGTATTTT.

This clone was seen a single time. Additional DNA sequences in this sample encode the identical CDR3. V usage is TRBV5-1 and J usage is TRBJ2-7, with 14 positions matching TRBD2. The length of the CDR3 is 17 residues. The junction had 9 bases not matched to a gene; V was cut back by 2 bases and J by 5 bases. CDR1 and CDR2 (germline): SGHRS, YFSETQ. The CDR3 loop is CASSFSGTSGRSHEQYF. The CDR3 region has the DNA TGCGCCAGCAGCTTCAGTGGGACTAGCGGGAGATCCCACGAGCAGTACTTC. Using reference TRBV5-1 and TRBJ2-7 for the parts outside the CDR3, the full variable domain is KAGVTQTPRYLIKTRGQQVTLSCSPISGHRSVSWYQQTPGQGLQFLFEYFSETQRNKGNFPGRFSGRQFSNSRSEMNVSTLELGDSALYLCASSFSGTSGRSHEQYFGPGTRLTVT.

CDR3 sequence reads: CASFTSGRIDEQYF. DNA for the CDR3: TGTGCCAGCTTTACTAGCGGGAGGATCGACGAGCAGTACTTC. This sequence joins TRBV6-5 and TRBJ2-7; the match to TRBD2 covers 12 bases. The CDR3 runs to 14 residues. V was clipped by 8 bases and J by 5 bases; unmatched bases: 7. Germline CDR1 and CDR2: MNHEY and SVGAGI.

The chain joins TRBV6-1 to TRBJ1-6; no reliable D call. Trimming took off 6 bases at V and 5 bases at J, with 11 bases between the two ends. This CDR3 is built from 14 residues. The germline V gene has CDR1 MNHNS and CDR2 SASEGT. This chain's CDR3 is CASSPWINNSPLHF. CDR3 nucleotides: TGTGCCAGCAGCCCCTGGATAAATAATTCACCCCTCCACTTT.

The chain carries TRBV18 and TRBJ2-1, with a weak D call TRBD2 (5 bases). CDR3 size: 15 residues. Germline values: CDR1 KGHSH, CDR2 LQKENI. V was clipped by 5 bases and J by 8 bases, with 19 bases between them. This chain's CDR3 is CASSAPGVSGDEQFF. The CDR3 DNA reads TGTGCCAGCTCAGCGCCCGGGGTCTCCGGGGATGAGCAGTTCTTC.

Written as DNA, the CDR3 is TGCGCCAGCAGCTTTTCAGCGGGAGGGGGCACCGGGGAGCTGTTTTTT. Encoded protein: CASSFSAGGGTGELFF. J is TRBJ2-2 and V is TRBV5-1; 10 bases are a match to TRBD2. The CDR3 covers 16 residues. CDR1 and CDR2 from the germline V gene are SGHRS and YFSETQ. Unmatched junction bases numbered 5, after V lost 2 bases and J lost 4 bases.

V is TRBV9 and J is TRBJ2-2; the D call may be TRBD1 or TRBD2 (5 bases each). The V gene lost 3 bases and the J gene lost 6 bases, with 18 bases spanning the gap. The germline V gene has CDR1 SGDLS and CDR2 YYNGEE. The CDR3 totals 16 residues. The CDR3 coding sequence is TGTGCCAGCAGCGCCCAGGGACGGCCTGGGGCCGGGGAGCTGTTTTTT. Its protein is CASSAQGRPGAGELFF.

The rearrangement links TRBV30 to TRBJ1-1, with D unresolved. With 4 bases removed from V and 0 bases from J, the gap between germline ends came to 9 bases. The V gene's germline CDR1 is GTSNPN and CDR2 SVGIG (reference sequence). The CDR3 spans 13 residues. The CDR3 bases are TGTGCCTGGACTCAGAGCATGAACACTGAAGCTTTCTTT. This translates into CAWTQSMNTEAFF.

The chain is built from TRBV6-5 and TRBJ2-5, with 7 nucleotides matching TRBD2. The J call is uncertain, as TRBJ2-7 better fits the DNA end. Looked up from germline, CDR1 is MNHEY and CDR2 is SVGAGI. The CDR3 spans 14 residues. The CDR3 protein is CASSYRAGPYEQYF. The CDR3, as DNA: TGTGCCAGCAGTTACAGAGCGGGACCCTACGAGCAGTACTTC.

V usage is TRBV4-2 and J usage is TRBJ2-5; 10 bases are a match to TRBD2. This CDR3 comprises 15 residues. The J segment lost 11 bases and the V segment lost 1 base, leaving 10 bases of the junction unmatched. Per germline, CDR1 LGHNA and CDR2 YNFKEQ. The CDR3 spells CASSQGSGRVGEQYF. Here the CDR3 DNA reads TGTGCCAGCAGCCAAGGAAGCGGGAGGGTGGGAGAGCAGTACTTC.

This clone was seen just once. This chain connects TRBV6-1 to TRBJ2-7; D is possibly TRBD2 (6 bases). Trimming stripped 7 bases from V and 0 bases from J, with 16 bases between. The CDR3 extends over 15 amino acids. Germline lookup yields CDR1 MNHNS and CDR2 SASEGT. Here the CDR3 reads CASTGRGVDSYEQYF. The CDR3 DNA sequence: TGTGCCAGCACCGGCCGCGGGGTGGACTCCTACGAGCAGTACTTC.

CDR3 region: CASSPTGAPNQPQHF. CDR3 coding DNA: TGTGCCAGCAGCCCCACGGGGGCACCCAATCAGCCCCAGCATTTT. J is TRBJ1-5 and V is TRBV7-9, with D possibly TRBD1 on 6 matching bases. Deletions cut 5 bases from V and 3 bases from J, with 14 bases between. Germline CDR1 reads SEHNR; CDR2 reads FQNEAQ (reference sequence). CDR3 length: 15 residues.